This is a list of T cell receptor beta chains from one sample in a study of technical replicates of blood from a few donors. The table came from immunoSEQ multiplex PCR; TCRdb's copy has only in-frame clones and leaves some out. The repertoire holds tens of thousands of clones, with 90% to 95% as singletons. Sequences were obtained from T cells isolated from PBMCs. The receptors were gathered from a human donor in good health. CDR3s include the opening cysteine and the closing phenylalanine or tryptophan. A D gene is named only where the DNA matches it firmly. Not every row has a clone size; where given, it reads once, few, many or a size class.

abundance | d_gene | j_gene | v_gene | CDR3nt | CDR3aa
NA | TRBD1 | TRBJ1-2 | TRBV7-3 | TGTGCCAGCAGCTTAACAGACAGGGCGAGCGGCTACACCTTC | CASSLTDRASGYTF
once | NA | TRBJ1-1 | TRBV9 | TGTGCCAGCAGCGTCACCGGGAACACTGAAGCTTTCTTT | CASSVTGNTEAFF
NA | NA | TRBJ2-7 | TRBV7-9 | TGTGCCAGCAGCTTAGACAGGATCTCCTACGAGCAGTACTTC | CASSLDRISYEQYF
NA | NA | TRBJ1-2 | TRBV7-9 | TGTGCCAGCAGCGGACTTCTGGGAGGAGGCTACACCTTC | CASSGLLGGGYTF
NA | TRBD1 | TRBJ1-5 | TRBV6-5 | TGTGCCAGCAGTTATCTACAGGGGAATCAGCCCCAGCATTTT | CASSYLQGNQPQHF
NA | TRBD1 | TRBJ2-2 | TRBV19 | TGTGCCAGTAGTACCTGGACAGGGGTCACCGGGGAGCTGTTTTTT | CASSTWTGVTGELFF
NA | TRBD1 | TRBJ2-5 | TRBV7-8 | TGTGCCAGCAGCATACCAACAGGGGGCGAGGAGACCCAGTACTTC | CASSIPTGGEETQYF
NA | TRBD1 | TRBJ1-3 | TRBV10-3 | TGTGCCGTGTCACCCGGGACAGGGTTAAACACCATATATTTT | CAVSPGTGLNTIYF
NA | TRBD1 | TRBJ2-5 | TRBV7-2 | TGTGCCAGCGCGACAGGGTACCAAGAGACCCAGTACTTC | CASATGYQETQYF
NA | NA | TRBJ1-2 | TRBV14 | TGTGCCAGCAGCCTCGTCCCCTCGGGGGGCTACACCTTC | CASSLVPSGGYTF
NA | NA | TRBJ2-3 | TRBV20-1 | TGCAGTGCTTTCCTCCCTTATACGCAGTATTTT | CSAFLPYTQYF
NA | TRBD2 | TRBJ2-7 | TRBV11-2 | TGTGCCAGCAGCTTTGGATTTCGCGGGGGGATTGGCACCTACGAGCAGTACTTC | CASSFGFRGGIGTYEQYF
NA | NA | TRBJ1-2 | TRBV10-3 | TGTGCCATCAGTGAGCCCGGTCTCAGGGTTGGGGGCTACACCTTC | CAISEPGLRVGGYTF
NA | TRBD1 | TRBJ2-1 | TRBV29-1 | TGCAGCGTTGCCGGACAGGGGGCTCGGAACAATGAGCAGTTCTTC | CSVAGQGARNNEQFF
NA | NA | TRBJ1-3 | TRBV6-1 | TGTGCCAGCAAGGAGGCAAGCACCATATATTTT | CASKEASTIYF
NA | NA | TRBJ1-5 | TRBV5-1 | TGCGCCAGCAGCATGGGGACGCGGGATCAGCCCCAGCATTTT | CASSMGTRDQPQHF
NA | NA | TRBJ2-5 | TRBV9 | TGTGCCAGCAGCTCCTCGGGGGTGACCCAAGAGACCCAGTACTTC | CASSSSGVTQETQYF
once | NA | TRBJ2-1 | TRBV11-3 | TGTGCCAGCAGCGGGGAGGTCAGGCCCAATGAGCAGTTCTTC | CASSGEVRPNEQFF
NA | TRBD1 | TRBJ1-2 | TRBV28 | TGTGCCAGCAGTTCCCACCCCGGACAGGGGGGTAACTATGGCTACACCTTC | CASSSHPGQGGNYGYTF
NA | NA | TRBJ1-1 | TRBV5-4 | TGTGCCAGCAGCGCGCCCGGGGGCACTGAAGCTTTCTTT | CASSAPGGTEAFF
NA | TRBD2 | TRBJ2-1 | TRBV7-6 | TGTGCCAGCAGCTTAGGGGTGCGCGGGAGACTTTGGAATGAGCAGTTCTTC | CASSLGVRGRLWNEQFF
NA | NA | TRBJ1-1 | TRBV27 | TGTGCCAGCAGAGGGGCCCTACGTGGGCAAGCTTTCTTT | CASRGALRGQAFF
once | TRBD2 | TRBJ2-7 | TRBV4-2 | TGTGCCAGCAGCCAAGAGGGCCAGCTAGCGGGACTAAACTACGAGCAGTACTTC | CASSQEGQLAGLNYEQYF
NA | TRBD1 | TRBJ2-3 | TRBV10-1 | TGCGCCAGCAGTGACCGGGACAGGGGGCTAGATACGCAGTATTTT | CASSDRDRGLDTQYF
NA | TRBD1 | TRBJ1-1 | TRBV28 | TGTGCCAGCAGTCCGGGGGACAGGATGAACACTGAAGCTTTCTTT | CASSPGDRMNTEAFF
once | TRBD1 | TRBJ1-5 | TRBV6-5 | TGTGCCAGCAGTCTTTCCGGGACAGGGGTGCCCCAGCATTTT | CASSLSGTGVPQHF
NA | TRBD1 | TRBJ1-1 | TRBV7-3 | TGTGCCAGCAGCTTAAGGGACAGTGGGGACCCGAATGGTGAAGCTTTCTTT | CASSLRDSGDPNGEAFF
few | NA | TRBJ1-1 | TRBV19 | TGTGCCAGTAGTACAGACAGGATCCACACTGAAGCTTTCTTT | CASSTDRIHTEAFF
NA | NA | TRBJ2-7 | TRBV7-6 | TGTGCCAGCAGCCCCCAGGTAACCTACGAGCAGTACTTC | CASSPQVTYEQYF
NA | NA | TRBJ1-2 | TRBV5-4 | TGTGCCAGCAGCGCTTACAGGATTAACTATGGCTACACCTTC | CASSAYRINYGYTF
NA | NA | TRBJ1-5 | TRBV30 | TGTGCCTGGAGTTATAAGGAGAGCAATCAGCCCCAGCATTTT | CAWSYKESNQPQHF
NA | NA | TRBJ2-6 | TRBV27 | TGTGCCACCGGTCGGTTGACAGAGAGCTCTGGGGCCAACGTCCTGACTTTC | CATGRLTESSGANVLTF
few | NA | TRBJ1-1 | TRBV7-9 | TGTGCCAGCAGCTTAGATATGAACACTGAAGCTTTCTTT | CASSLDMNTEAFF
NA | NA | TRBJ1-1 | TRBV7-8 | TGTGCCAGCAGCTTAGGGGCCAGCCGAGCTTTCTTT | CASSLGASRAFF
once | TRBD1 | TRBJ1-5 | TRBV13 | TGTGCCAGCAGCTTGTCCGGGACAGCATATAATCAGCCCCAGCATTTT | CASSLSGTAYNQPQHF
NA | NA | TRBJ1-1 | TRBV25-1 | TGTGCCAGCAGCGCGGGGATGAACACTGAAGCTTTCTTT | CASSAGMNTEAFF
NA | NA | TRBJ2-3 | TRBV6-1 | TGTGCCAGCACTCTAGGCACAGATACGCAGTATTTT | CASTLGTDTQYF
NA | NA | TRBJ1-2 | TRBV19 | TGTGCCAGTAGTATAGAGGCCAGCTATGGCTACACCTTC | CASSIEASYGYTF
NA | NA | TRBJ2-1 | TRBV7-6 | TGTGCCAGCAGCTCCTCTAGAGAGTCCTACAATGAGCAGTTCTTC | CASSSSRESYNEQFF
NA | TRBD2 | TRBJ2-7 | TRBV6-5 | TGTGCCAGCTCGGGGGGCTCCTACGAGCAGTACTTC | CASSGGSYEQYF
once | NA | TRBJ2-7 | TRBV10-3 | TGTGCCATCAGTGAGGGGACACGAGGCGAGCAGTACTTC | CAISEGTRGEQYF
NA | TRBD2 | TRBJ2-7 | TRBV7-9 | TGTGCCAGCAGCTTAGCGCGCTATAATAGCGGGACCTACGAGCAGTACTTC | CASSLARYNSGTYEQYF
NA | TRBD1 | TRBJ1-1 | TRBV4-1 | TGCGCCAGCAGCCCACTGGGACAGAGGAACACTGAAGCTTTCTTT | CASSPLGQRNTEAFF
NA | NA | TRBJ1-1 | TRBV5-8 | TGTGCCAGCAGCCTGCAGCAGGGAAGGCTGCCTTACACTGAAGCTTTCTTT | CASSLQQGRLPYTEAFF
NA | NA | TRBJ1-2 | TRBV7-3 | TGTGCCAGCAGCCCCGGTGCGGCAGACTATGGCTACACCTTC | CASSPGAADYGYTF
NA | TRBD2 | TRBJ2-5 | TRBV28 | TGTGCCAGCCGTTACTCGTTGCGGGGGAGGATGGAAGAGACCCAGTACTTC | CASRYSLRGRMEETQYF
NA | NA | TRBJ1-4 | TRBV4-1 | TGCGCCAGCAGCCAAGACCGGACGACGGGGGAAAAACTGTTTTTT | CASSQDRTTGEKLFF
NA | NA | TRBJ1-6 | TRBV7-8 | TGTGCCAGCACACCCACGGGGGGCAGGGCACCCCTCCACTTT | CASTPTGGRAPLHF
NA | TRBD1 | TRBJ1-2 | TRBV7-9 | TGTGCCAGCAGCTTACCTGACAGGGAGGATTCAGTCTACACCTTC | CASSLPDREDSVYTF
NA | TRBD2 | TRBJ2-7 | TRBV4-1 | TGCGCCAGCAGCCAAACCACTAGCGGGGCGAACGAGCAGTACTTC | CASSQTTSGANEQYF
NA | TRBD2 | TRBJ2-1 | TRBV27 | TGTGCCAGCAGTTTCCCTTCGGGACTAGCGGGAAGTGGGAGCTCCTACAATGAGCAGTTCTTC | CASSFPSGLAGSGSSYNEQFF
NA | TRBD1 | TRBJ1-5 | TRBV7-9 | TGTGCCAGCAGCCGCGGGACAGGAGGTAATCAGCCCCAGCATTTT | CASSRGTGGNQPQHF
NA | NA | TRBJ2-1 | TRBV11-2 | TGTGCCAGCAGCTTAGATGGAGAACCCGACTACAATGAGCAGTTCTTC | CASSLDGEPDYNEQFF